The subject of this entry is one T cell receptor (beta chain). This CDR3 is 14 amino acids long. Germline CDR1 and CDR2: LNHDA and SQIVND (reference sequence). V was shortened by 6 bases and J by 4 bases, with 14 bases between the two germline ends. This entry belongs to a study of circulating CD8 cells and anti-PD-1 response in melanoma. Study information: Nivolumab was given intravenously at 3 mg/kg every 2 weeks.

TCR libraries were prepared from approximately 15 ng of total RNA with the QIAseq Immune Repertoire TCR panel. In TCRdb, the reads were re-called with MiXCR into one record per CDR3 protein. This table holds some 500 distinct CDR3 sequences, around 8.7% found once. Live CD3+CD8+TCRalphabeta+ cells were sorted into four subsets by PD-1 and/or TIGIT. The gene calls are TRBV19 and TRBJ2-3, with D tentatively TRBD1 (6 bases). Sequenced material: CD8+ T cells from PBMCs, taken at baseline or after one month of anti-PD-1 therapy (not recorded which). This clonotype was sampled from a human donor with melanoma. Here the CDR3 DNA reads TGTGCCAGTAGCTCAAGTGAGGGGGCAGATACGCAGTATTTT. Encoded protein: CASSSSEGADTQYF. Full variable domain (missing parts from reference TRBV19 and TRBJ2-3): DGGITQSPKYLFRKEGQNVTLSCEQNLNHDAMYWYRQDPGQGLRLIYYSQIVNDFQKGDIAEGYSVSREKKESFPLTVTSAQKNPTAFYLCASSSSEGADTQYFGPGTRLTVL.